This passage covers 16 T cell receptor beta chains from one sample sequenced in a study of PD-1 blockade in classical Hodgkin lymphoma. TCRdb's table, derived via immunoSEQ multiplex PCR, lists solely in-frame clones and lacks some. The profile shows 98,000 or so clones, 89% of them singletons. After autologous stem cell transplantation all patients relapsed, and prior brentuximab vedotin exposure differed between cohorts. The specimen was peripheral blood mononuclear cells (PBMCs), collected before the second cycle of nivolumab. Source of these receptors: a human donor with classical Hodgkin lymphoma.

Here the CDR3 reads CASSKGQGVYGYTF. DNA for the CDR3: TGTGCCAGCAGCAAGGGACAGGGCGTCTATGGCTACACCTTC. The chain combines TRBV28 with TRBJ1-2, with 9 bases aligning to TRBD1. In germline, CDR1 is MDHEN, CDR2 SYDVKM. J was trimmed by 4 bases and V by 6 bases; bases with no gene match: 6. This CDR3 is 14 amino acids long.

The genes are TRBV4-1 and TRBJ1-4; D not resolved. CDR3 length equals 14 residues. V gave up 2 bases and J gave up 5 bases, with 9 bases separating them. Germline V gives CDR1 MGHRA, CDR2 YSYEKL. CDR3 nucleotide sequence: TGCGCCAGCAGCCAAACCGGGGTCAATGAAAAACTGTTTTTT. Translation: CASSQTGVNEKLFF.

V usage is TRBV6-5 and J usage is TRBJ1-2; D unclear. V lost 0 bases, J lost 4 bases, and 9 bases lay in between. This CDR3 is 14 amino acids long. Germline CDR1 and CDR2: MNHEY and SVGAGI. In DNA, the CDR3 is TGTGCCAGCAGTTACTCTTCACTCCCCTATGGCTACACCTTC. This translates into CASSYSSLPYGYTF.

This clone was observed a few times. The chain recombines TRBV5-4 with TRBJ1-1; D uncertain. V lost 4 bases to trimming and J lost 0 bases, with 1 base between them. CDR1 is SGHNT, CDR2 YYREEE, per germline (reference sequence). There are 11 residues in the CDR3. In DNA, the CDR3 is TGTGCCAGCAGCGTGAACACTGAAGCTTTCTTT. Protein sequence: CASSVNTEAFF.

CDR3 nucleotides: TGTGCCAGTAGAGACGGGAAATCTGGAAACACCATATATTTT. This encodes CASRDGKSGNTIYF. This sequence joins TRBV19 and TRBJ1-3, with unresolved D. Trimming removed 6 bases at V and 1 base at J, with 10 bases between. This CDR3 comprises 14 residues. The germline gives CDR1 LNHDA, CDR2 SQIVND (reference sequence). The full variable domain, with the rest looked up from reference TRBV19 and TRBJ1-3, is DGGITQSPKYLFRKEGQNVTLSCEQNLNHDAMYWYRQDPGQGLRLIYYSQIVNDFQKGDIAEGYSVSREKKESFPLTVTSAQKNPTAFYLCASRDGKSGNTIYFGEGSWLTVV.

V gene TRBV2 combines with J gene TRBJ1-2; TRBD1 aligns across 7 bases. Germline V gives CDR1 SNHLY, CDR2 FYNNEI. The CDR3 spans 16 residues. With V trimmed by 3 bases and J by 1 base, 8 bases remained unmatched. The CDR3 region has the DNA TGTGCCAGCAGTGACCATGGGACAGCCGATAACTATGGCTACACCTTC. As protein: CASSDHGTADNYGYTF.

V and J are TRBV10-1 and TRBJ2-2; possible D gene TRBD2, 6 bases. Germline CDR1 is WNHNN and CDR2 is SYGVQD (reference sequence). The germline V and J ends were trimmed by 2 bases and 8 bases, with 12 bases remaining between them. The CDR3 runs 14 residues. The CDR3 nucleotides are TGCGCCAGCAGTGAGGGGACTCCCGCAGGGGAGCTGTTTTTT. Its translation: CASSEGTPAGELFF.

The CDR3 reads CASSPWQSTDTQYF. The CDR3 DNA sequence: TGTGCCAGCTCACCATGGCAGTCCACAGATACGCAGTATTTT. V is TRBV18 and J is TRBJ2-3; D call uncertain. Looked up from germline, CDR1 is KGHSH and CDR2 is LQKENI. The CDR3 has 14 amino acids. Trimming removed 2 bases from V and 2 bases from J, with 8 bases in between. Full variable domain (outside the CDR3, taken from reference TRBV18 and TRBJ2-3): NAGVMQNPRHLVRRRGQEARLRCSPMKGHSHVYWYRQLPEEGLKFMVYLQKENIIDESGMPKERFSAEFPKEGPSILRIQQVVRGDSAAYFCASSPWQSTDTQYFGPGTRLTVL.

This chain links TRBV4-3 with TRBJ2-5; D tentatively fits TRBD1 or TRBD2 (6 bases each). V lost 2 bases to trimming and J lost 11 bases, with 9 bases between them. Germline V lookup: CDR1 LGHNA, CDR2 YSLEER. The CDR3 is made up of 11 amino acids. The chain's CDR3 is CASSQRGEQYF. The CDR3 DNA sequence: TGCGCCAGCAGCCAAAGGGGGGAGCAGTACTTC.

In this sample, this clone turned up once. This chain connects TRBV7-2 to TRBJ2-7; TRBD1 is a possible D gene (6 bases). CDR3 size: 13 residues. V dropped 5 bases and J dropped 9 bases, with 17 bases sitting between them. CDR1 and CDR2 from the germline V gene are SGHTA and FQGNSA. The CDR3: CASSIVGAPRQYF. The CDR3 nucleotides are TGTGCCAGCAGCATAGTGGGGGCCCCGCGGCAGTACTTC.

This chain's CDR3 is CASSTGHNTEAFF. CDR3 in DNA: TGTGCCAGCAGTACTGGACATAACACTGAAGCTTTCTTT. The V gene is TRBV25-1, the J gene TRBJ1-1; weak D call: TRBD1 (5 bases). This CDR3 has 13 amino acids. Germline V gene data show CDR1 as MGHDK and CDR2 as SYGVNS. Trimming pared 5 bases from V and 2 bases from J, leaving 9 bases between.

The chain couples TRBV7-2 to TRBJ2-3; D is unclear. The germline CDR1 and CDR2 sequences are SGHTA and FQGNSA. There are 12 residues in the CDR3. V lost 3 bases and J lost 3, with 4 bases in between. The CDR3 reads CASSLGTDTQYF. The CDR3 bases are TGTGCCAGCAGCTTGGGGACAGATACGCAGTATTTT.

V and J are TRBV18 and TRBJ1-4; tentatively, D is TRBD1 (6 bases). Germline V CDR1 and CDR2: KGHSH, LQKENI. V was cut by 3 bases and J by 2 bases, with 16 bases left in between. The CDR3 is made up of 17 amino acids. For the CDR3, the DNA is TGTGCCAGCTCACCGAATACTAGGGGGACTACTAATGAAAAACTGTTTTTT. This codes for CASSPNTRGTTNEKLFF.

The chain combines TRBV29-1 with TRBJ2-1, with 8 bases that match TRBD1. Trimming took 5 bases from V and 13 from J; bases not matched to a gene: 7. The CDR3 sequence is 11 residues long. The germline CDR1 and CDR2 sequences are SQVTM and ANQGSEA. CDR3 in amino acids: CSVSAGGPQFF. CDR3 in DNA: TGCAGCGTTTCTGCAGGGGGCCCACAGTTCTTC.

CDR3 protein: CASNLGRGPRENYGYTF. The CDR3, as DNA: TGTGCCAGCAATCTTGGCCGAGGCCCCCGCGAGAACTATGGCTACACCTTC. The gene calls are TRBV28 and TRBJ1-2; D ambiguous. Trimming left V 7 bases short and J 2 bases short, with 23 bases between. The CDR3 loop spans 17 amino acids. Germline values: CDR1 MDHEN, CDR2 SYDVKM.

The chain has TRBV2 and TRBJ2-7; 8 bases fit TRBD2. This CDR3 is built from 18 residues. The V and J ends lost 1 base and 4 bases, in that order; junction bases with no gene match: 15. Germline V gene lookup returns CDR1 SNHLY and CDR2 FYNNEI. CDR3 in amino acids: CASSEVPTTSGRGYEQYF. The CDR3 DNA is TGTGCCAGCAGTGAAGTCCCTACTACTAGCGGAAGAGGGTACGAGCAGTACTTC.